This T cell receptor beta chain emerged from a study of shared clonotypes between healthy human individuals. Turning to the study itself: Per donor, three plates held CD4 naive cells, three held CD4 memory, two held CD8 naive and one held CD8 memory.

Within Nashville, Tennessee resided all donors, each a Caucasian adult. Whole-study findings and limits: Researchers sampled blood only, noting tissue repertoires likely differ.

Genomic DNA belonging to each subset was distributed in equal measure over several immunoSEQ plates. The table came from immunoSEQ multiplex PCR; TCRdb's copy has only in-frame clones and leaves some out. This table has about 2 million clones, 85% to 95% appearing once. As regards this clone: Its antigen is still unknown.

V was shortened by 3 bases and J by 8 bases, with 17 bases between the two germline ends. The germline V gene has CDR1 SGHRS and CDR2 YFSETQ. This CDR3 is built from 15 residues. V gene TRBV5-1 combines with J gene TRBJ2-2; possibly TRBD1 or TRBD2 for D (7 bases each). The specimen was naive CD4+ T cells sorted from blood. The subset was: CD45RA+ positively selected. This TCR was sampled from a man aged 18 to 35 in good health. The CDR3 loop is CASSWEGALNGELFF. For the CDR3, the DNA is TGCGCCAGCAGCTGGGAGGGGGCGCTGAATGGGGAGCTGTTTTTT.